The 7 T cell receptor beta chains in this list originate from one sample, sequenced in a study of CD8 T cells in Susac syndrome. After extraction with the RNeasy kit, about 0.45 to 1 ug of the RNA was reverse transcribed using random hexamers. TCRdb processed the immunoSEQ multiplex PCR reads anew with MiXCR; each CDR3 protein has one entry. Of some 76,000 distinct CDR3 sequences listed, roughly nine tenths were seen once; the top ten hold approximately 0.46%. Material: CD8+ T cells from PBMCs. These receptors were collected from a human donor with multiple sclerosis.

In its sample, this clonotype was seen once. J is TRBJ1-1 and V is TRBV6-5; D is uncertain. The germline gives CDR1 MNHEY, CDR2 SVGAGI. V lost 7 bases and J 0 bases, leaving 12 bases between the germline ends. The CDR3 is 14 amino acids. The CDR3 loop reads CASTLTRVNTEAFF. Written as DNA, the CDR3 is TGTGCCAGCACCCTGACCCGGGTGAACACTGAAGCTTTCTTT.

V usage is TRBV4-1 and J usage is TRBJ2-4; TRBD2 might be the D (5 bases). V lost 5 bases and J lost 0, with 11 bases in between. The germline V gene encodes CDR1 MGHRA and CDR2 YSYEKL. The CDR3 totals 15 residues. DNA for the CDR3: TGCGCCAGCAGCACCGGTGCGGGAGCCAAAAACATTCAGTACTTC. Amino acids: CASSTGAGAKNIQYF.

The V and J genes are TRBV4-3 and TRBJ1-2, with 8 bases identical to TRBD1. The germline V gene has CDR1 LGHNA and CDR2 YSLEER. The CDR3 is made up of 14 amino acids. The V and J ends lost 5 bases and 2 bases, in that order; junction bases with no gene match: 4. CDR3 sequence (DNA): TGCGCCAGCAGCGCTAACAGGGGGAACTATGGCTACACCTTC. This encodes CASSANRGNYGYTF.

In nucleotides, the CDR3 is TGTGCCACTCGTTGGGACACCGGGGAGCTGTTTTTT. Its translation is CATRWDTGELFF. The chain uses TRBV19 and TRBJ2-2; D uncertain. CDR1 is LNHDA and CDR2 is SQIVND in the germline V gene (reference sequence). Between the trimmed V and J ends, which lost 10 bases and 3 bases, there was a span of 9 bases. The CDR3 runs to 12 residues.

The count of this clonotype is one. This chain links TRBV3-1 with TRBJ2-7; D might be TRBD1 or TRBD2, each matching 8 bases. The V end lost 5 bases, the J end lost 2 bases, and 25 bases lay between the germline ends. There are 18 residues in the CDR3. Per germline, CDR1 LGHDT and CDR2 YNNKEL (reference sequence). This CDR3 is CASSSDREGASGPYEQYF. In nucleotides, the CDR3 is TGTGCCAGCAGCTCGGACAGGGAAGGGGCTAGCGGGCCCTACGAGCAGTACTTC.

This sequence joins TRBV7-9 and TRBJ2-1; 11 bases align to TRBD2. The germline CDR1 and CDR2 sequences are SEHNR and FQNEAQ (reference sequence). Germline trimming cut 5 bases from V and 5 bases from J; bases unmatched to any gene: 8. The CDR3 spans 16 residues. CDR3 region: CASSGMGLAVNNEQFF. CDR3 bases: TGTGCCAGCAGCGGAATGGGACTAGCGGTTAACAATGAGCAGTTCTTC.

V and J are TRBV12-3 or TRBV12-4 and TRBJ2-5; D may correspond to TRBD1 or TRBD2 (6 bases each). This CDR3 is built from 16 residues. V shed 7 bases and J shed 5 bases, with 23 bases lying between them. The CDR3 DNA follows: TGTGCCAGCACCCCCGGACTACTGTCAGGGGAGGAGACCCAGTACTTC. Translation gives CASTPGLLSGEETQYF.